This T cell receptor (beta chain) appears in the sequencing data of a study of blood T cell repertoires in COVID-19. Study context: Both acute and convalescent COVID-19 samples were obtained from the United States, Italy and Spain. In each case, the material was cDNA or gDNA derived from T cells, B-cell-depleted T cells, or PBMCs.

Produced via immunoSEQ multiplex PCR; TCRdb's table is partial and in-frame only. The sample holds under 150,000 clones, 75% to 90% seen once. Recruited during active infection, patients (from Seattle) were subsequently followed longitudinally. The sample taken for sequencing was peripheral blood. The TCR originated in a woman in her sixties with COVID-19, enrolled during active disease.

In nucleotides, the CDR3 is TGTGCCAGCAGCCGGGGGGGCAATGAGCAGTTCTTC. Protein product: CASSRGGNEQFF. The rearrangement joins TRBV11-3 to TRBJ2-1, with 8 bases lining up with TRBD2. The germline V gene encodes CDR1 SGHNT and CDR2 YENEEA. The V segment lost 5 bases and the J segment 6 bases; nucleotides outside the gene matches: 0. The CDR3 is 12 amino acids.